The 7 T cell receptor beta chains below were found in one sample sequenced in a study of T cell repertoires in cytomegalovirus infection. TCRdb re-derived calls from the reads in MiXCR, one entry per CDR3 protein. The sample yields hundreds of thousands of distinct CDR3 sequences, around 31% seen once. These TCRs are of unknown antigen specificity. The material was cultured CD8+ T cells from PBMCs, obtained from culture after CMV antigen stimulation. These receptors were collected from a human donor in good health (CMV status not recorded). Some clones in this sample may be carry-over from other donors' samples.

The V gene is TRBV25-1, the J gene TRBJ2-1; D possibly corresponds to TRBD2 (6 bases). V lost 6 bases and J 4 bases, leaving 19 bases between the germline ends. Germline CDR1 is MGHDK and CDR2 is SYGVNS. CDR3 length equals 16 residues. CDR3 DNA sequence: TGTGCCAGCAGCCCGAAACCTCCGGGACTGTACAATGAGCAGTTCTTC. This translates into CASSPKPPGLYNEQFF.

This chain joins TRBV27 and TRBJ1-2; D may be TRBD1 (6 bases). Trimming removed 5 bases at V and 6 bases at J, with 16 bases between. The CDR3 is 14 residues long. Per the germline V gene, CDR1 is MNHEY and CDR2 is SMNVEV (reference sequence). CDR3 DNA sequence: TGTGCCAGCAGTCAAACAGGGCCGAGGAATGGCTACACCTTC. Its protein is CASSQTGPRNGYTF.

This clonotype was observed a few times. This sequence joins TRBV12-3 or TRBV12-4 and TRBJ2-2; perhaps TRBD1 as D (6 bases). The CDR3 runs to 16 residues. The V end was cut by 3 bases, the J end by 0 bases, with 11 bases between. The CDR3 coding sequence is TGTGCCAGCAGTTTCTTAGGGGGAGCGAACACCGGGGAGCTGTTTTTT. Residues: CASSFLGGANTGELFF.

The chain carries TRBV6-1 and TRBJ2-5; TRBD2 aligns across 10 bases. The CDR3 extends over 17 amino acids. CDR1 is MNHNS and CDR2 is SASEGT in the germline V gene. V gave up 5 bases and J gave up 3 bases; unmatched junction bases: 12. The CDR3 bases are TGTGCCAGCAGTTCATACCCCCAGCTAGCGGGGGAAGAGACCCAGTACTTC. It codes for CASSSYPQLAGEETQYF.

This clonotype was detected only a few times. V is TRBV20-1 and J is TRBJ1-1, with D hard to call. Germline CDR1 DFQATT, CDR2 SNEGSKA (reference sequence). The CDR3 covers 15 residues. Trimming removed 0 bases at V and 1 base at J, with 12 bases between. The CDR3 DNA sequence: TGCAGTGCTAGAGATGAGTGGCGCGGGAACACTGAAGCTTTCTTT. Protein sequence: CSARDEWRGNTEAFF.

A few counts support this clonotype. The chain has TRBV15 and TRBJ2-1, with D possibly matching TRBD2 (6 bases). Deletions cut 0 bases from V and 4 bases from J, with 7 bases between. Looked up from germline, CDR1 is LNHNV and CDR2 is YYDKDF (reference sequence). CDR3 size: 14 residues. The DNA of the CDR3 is TGTGCCACCAGCAGAGACGGGAGATACAATGAGCAGTTCTTC. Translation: CATSRDGRYNEQFF.

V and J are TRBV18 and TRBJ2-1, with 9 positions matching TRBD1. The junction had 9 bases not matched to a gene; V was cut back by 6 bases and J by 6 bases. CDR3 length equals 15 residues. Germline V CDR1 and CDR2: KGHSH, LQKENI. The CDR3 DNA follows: TGTGCCAGCTCCGTCCGGGACAGGGACAGCAATGAGCAGTTCTTC. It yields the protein CASSVRDRDSNEQFF.